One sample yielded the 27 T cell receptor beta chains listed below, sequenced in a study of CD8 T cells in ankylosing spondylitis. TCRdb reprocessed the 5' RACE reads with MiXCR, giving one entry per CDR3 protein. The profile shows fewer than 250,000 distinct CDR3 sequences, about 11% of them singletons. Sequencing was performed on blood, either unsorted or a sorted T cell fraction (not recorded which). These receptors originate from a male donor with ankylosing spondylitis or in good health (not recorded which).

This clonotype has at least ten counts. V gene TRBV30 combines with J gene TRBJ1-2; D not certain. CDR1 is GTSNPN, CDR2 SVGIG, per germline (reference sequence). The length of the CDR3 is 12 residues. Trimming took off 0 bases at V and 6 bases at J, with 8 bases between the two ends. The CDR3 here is CAWSVASHGYTF. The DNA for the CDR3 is TGTGCCTGGAGTGTCGCATCCCATGGCTACACCTTC.

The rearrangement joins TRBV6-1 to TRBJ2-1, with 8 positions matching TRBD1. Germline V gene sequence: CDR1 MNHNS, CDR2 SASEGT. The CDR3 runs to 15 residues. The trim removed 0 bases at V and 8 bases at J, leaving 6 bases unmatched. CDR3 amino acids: CASSEADRVRHEQFF. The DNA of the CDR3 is TGTGCCAGCAGTGAAGCGGACAGGGTAAGGCATGAGCAGTTCTTC.

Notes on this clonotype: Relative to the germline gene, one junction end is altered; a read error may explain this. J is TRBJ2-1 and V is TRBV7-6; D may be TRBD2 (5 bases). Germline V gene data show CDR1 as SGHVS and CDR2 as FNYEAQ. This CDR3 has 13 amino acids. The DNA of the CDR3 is TGTGTCAGCACCCCCCCCGGGGACAATGAGCAGTTCTTC. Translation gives CVSTPPGDNEQFF.

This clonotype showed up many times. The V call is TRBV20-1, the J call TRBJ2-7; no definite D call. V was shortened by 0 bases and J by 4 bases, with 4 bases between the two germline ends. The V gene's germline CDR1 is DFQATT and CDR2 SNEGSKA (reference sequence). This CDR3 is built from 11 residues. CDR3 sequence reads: CSARDGYEQYF. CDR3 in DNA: TGCAGTGCTAGAGACGGATACGAGCAGTACTTC.

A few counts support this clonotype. The CDR3 DNA sequence: TGTGCCAGCAGTTCATACGGGACAGGGAAAGAGACCCAGTACTTC. This gives the protein CASSSYGTGKETQYF. The rearrangement links TRBV25-1 to TRBJ2-5; 9 nucleotides match TRBD1. The junction had 7 bases not matched to a gene; V was cut back by 5 bases and J by 3 bases. Germline-derived CDR1 and CDR2 are MGHDK and SYGVNS. The CDR3 contains 15 residues.

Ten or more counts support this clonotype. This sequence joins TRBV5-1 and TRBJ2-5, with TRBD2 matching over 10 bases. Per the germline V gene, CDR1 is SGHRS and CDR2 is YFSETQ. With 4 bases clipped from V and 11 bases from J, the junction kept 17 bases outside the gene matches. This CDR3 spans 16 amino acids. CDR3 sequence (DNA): TGCGCCAGCAGCCAGGGACTAGCGCGTACAAGAGGTGGGCAGTACTTC. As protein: CASSQGLARTRGGQYF.

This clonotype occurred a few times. The CDR3: CASSLEVDSPLHF. The DNA for the CDR3 is TGTGCCAGCAGCTTAGAGGTGGATTCACCCCTCCACTTT. The chain links TRBV7-9 to TRBJ1-6; D is unresolved. CDR1 is SEHNR, CDR2 FQNEAQ, per germline (reference sequence). V was clipped by 1 base and J by 8 bases, with 6 bases between them. The CDR3 contains 13 residues.

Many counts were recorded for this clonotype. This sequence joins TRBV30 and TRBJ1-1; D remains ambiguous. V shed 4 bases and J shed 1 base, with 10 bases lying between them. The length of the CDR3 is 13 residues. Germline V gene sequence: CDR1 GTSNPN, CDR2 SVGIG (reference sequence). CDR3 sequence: CAWNQQRNTEAFF. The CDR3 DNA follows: TGTGCCTGGAACCAACAGAGGAACACTGAAGCTTTCTTT. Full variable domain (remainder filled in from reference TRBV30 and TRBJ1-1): SQTIHQWPATLVQPVGSPLSLECTVEGTSNPNLYWYRQAAGRGLQLLFYSVGIGQISSEVPQNLSASRPQDRQFILSSKKLLLSDSGFYLCAWNQQRNTEAFFGQGTRLTVV.

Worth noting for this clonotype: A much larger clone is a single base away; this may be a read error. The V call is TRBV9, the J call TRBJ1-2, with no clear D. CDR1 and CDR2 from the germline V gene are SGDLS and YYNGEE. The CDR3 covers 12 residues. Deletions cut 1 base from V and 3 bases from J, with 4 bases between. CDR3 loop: CASSVQDYGYTF. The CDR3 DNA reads TGTGCCAGCAGCGTACAGGACTATGGCTACACCTTC.

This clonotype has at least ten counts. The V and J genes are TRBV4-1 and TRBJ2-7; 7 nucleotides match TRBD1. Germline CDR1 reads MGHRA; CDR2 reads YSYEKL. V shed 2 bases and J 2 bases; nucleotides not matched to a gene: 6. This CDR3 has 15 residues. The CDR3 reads CASSQPGQTTYEQYF. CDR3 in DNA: TGCGCCAGCAGCCAACCGGGACAGACTACCTACGAGCAGTACTTC.

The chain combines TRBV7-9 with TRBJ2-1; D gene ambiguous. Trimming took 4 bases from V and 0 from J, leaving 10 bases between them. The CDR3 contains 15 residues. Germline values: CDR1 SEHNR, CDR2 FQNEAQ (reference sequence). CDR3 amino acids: CASSWGFSSYNEQFF. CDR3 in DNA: TGTGCCAGCAGCTGGGGTTTCTCCTCCTACAATGAGCAGTTCTTC.

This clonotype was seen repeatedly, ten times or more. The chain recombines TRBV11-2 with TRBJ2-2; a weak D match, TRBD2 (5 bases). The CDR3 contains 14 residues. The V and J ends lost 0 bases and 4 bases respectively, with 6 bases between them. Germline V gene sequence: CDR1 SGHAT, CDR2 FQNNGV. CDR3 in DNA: TGTGCCAGCAGCTTAGATCGGGGCACCGGGGAGCTGTTTTTT. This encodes CASSLDRGTGELFF.

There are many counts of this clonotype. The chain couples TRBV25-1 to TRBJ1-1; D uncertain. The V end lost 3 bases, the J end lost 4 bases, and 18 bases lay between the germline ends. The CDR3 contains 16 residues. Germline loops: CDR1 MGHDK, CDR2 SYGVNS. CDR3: CASSDPYEGRATEAFF. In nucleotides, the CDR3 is TGTGCCAGCAGTGACCCCTACGAGGGTCGGGCCACTGAAGCTTTCTTT. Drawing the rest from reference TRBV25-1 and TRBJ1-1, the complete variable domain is EADIYQTPRYLVIGTGKKITLECSQTMGHDKMYWYQQDPGMELHLIHYSYGVNSTEKGDLSSESTVSRIRTEHFPLTLESARPSHTSQYLCASSDPYEGRATEAFFGQGTRLTVV.

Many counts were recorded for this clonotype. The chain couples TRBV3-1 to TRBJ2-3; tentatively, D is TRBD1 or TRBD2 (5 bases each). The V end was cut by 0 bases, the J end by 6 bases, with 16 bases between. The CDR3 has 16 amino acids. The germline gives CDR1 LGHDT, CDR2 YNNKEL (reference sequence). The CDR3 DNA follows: TGTGCCAGCAGCCAAGATGAGGGGCTGCCATCGGATACGCAGTATTTT. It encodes CASSQDEGLPSDTQYF.

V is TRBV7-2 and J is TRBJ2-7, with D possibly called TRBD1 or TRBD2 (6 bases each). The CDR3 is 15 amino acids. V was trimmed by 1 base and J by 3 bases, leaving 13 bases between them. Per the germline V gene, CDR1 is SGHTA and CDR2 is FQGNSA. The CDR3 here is CASSLVGGKSYEQYF. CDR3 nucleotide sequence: TGTGCCAGCAGCTTAGTGGGGGGCAAAAGCTACGAGCAGTACTTC. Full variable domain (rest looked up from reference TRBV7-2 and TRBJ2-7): GAGVSQSPSNKVTEKGKDVELRCDPISGHTALYWYRQSLGQGLEFLIYFQGNSAPDKSGLPSDRFSAERTGGSVSTLTIQRTQQEDSAVYLCASSLVGGKSYEQYFGPGTRLTVT.

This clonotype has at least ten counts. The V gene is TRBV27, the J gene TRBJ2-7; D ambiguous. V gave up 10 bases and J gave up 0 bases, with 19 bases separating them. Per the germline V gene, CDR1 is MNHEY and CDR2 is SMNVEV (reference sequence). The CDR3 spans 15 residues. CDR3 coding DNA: TGTGCCACCTCCCCCGAGCAGGCACTCTCCTACGAGCAGTACTTC. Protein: CATSPEQALSYEQYF.

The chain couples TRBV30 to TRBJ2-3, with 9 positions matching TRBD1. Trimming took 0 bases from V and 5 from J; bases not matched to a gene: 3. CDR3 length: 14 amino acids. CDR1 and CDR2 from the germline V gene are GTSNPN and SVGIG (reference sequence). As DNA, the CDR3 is TGTGCCTGGAGTGTGGGACAGGGAGAAGATACGCAGTATTTT. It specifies CAWSVGQGEDTQYF.

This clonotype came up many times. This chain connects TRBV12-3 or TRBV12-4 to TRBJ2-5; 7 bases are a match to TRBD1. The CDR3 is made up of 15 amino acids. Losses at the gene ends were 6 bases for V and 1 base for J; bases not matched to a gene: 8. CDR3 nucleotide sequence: TGTGCCAGCAGCTACCTGGGACAGCTCCAAGAGACCCAGTACTTC. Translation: CASSYLGQLQETQYF.

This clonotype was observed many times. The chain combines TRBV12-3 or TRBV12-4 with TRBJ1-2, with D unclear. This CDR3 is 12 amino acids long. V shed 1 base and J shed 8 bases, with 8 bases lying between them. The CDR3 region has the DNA TGTGCCAGCAGTTTAGAAGGGATAGGCTACACCTTC. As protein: CASSLEGIGYTF.

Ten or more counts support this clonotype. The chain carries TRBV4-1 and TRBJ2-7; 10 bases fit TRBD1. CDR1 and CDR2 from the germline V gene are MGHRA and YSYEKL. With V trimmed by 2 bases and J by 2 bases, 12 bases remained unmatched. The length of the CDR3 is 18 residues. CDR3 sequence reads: CASSQRSYAGTGAYEQYF. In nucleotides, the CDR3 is TGCGCCAGCAGCCAACGATCATATGCCGGGACAGGGGCCTACGAGCAGTACTTC.

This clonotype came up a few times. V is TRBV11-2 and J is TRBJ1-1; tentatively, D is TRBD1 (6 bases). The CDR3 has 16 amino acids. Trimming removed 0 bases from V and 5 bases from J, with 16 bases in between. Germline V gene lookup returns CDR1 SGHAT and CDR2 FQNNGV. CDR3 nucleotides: TGTGCCAGCAGCTTAGATCAGATGGGGGGGCGAACTGAAGCTTTCTTT. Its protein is CASSLDQMGGRTEAFF.

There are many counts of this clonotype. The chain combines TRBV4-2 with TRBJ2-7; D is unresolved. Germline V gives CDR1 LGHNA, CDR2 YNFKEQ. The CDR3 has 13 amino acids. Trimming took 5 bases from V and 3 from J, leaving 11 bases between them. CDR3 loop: CASSGSRNYEQYF. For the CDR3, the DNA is TGTGCCAGCAGCGGTAGCCGGAACTACGAGCAGTACTTC.

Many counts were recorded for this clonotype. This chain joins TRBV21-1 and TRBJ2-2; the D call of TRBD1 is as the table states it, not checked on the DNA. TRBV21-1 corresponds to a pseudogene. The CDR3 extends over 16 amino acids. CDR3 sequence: CASSKAGGQSTGELFF. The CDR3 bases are TGTGCCAGCAGCAAAGCGGGGGGACAGTCTACCGGGGAGCTGTTTTTT.

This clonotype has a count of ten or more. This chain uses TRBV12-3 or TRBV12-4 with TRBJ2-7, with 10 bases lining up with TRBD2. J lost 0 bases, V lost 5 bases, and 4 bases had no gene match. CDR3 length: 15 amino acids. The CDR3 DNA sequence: TGTGCCAGCAGTCTTAGCGGGGGGAGCTCCTACGAGCAGTACTTC. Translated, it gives CASSLSGGSSYEQYF.

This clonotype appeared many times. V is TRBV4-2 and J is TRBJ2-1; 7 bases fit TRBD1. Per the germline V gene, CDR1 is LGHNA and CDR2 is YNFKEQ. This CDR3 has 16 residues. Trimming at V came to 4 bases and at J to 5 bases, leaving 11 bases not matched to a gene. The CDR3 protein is CASSPYRGQQNNEQFF. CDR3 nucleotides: TGTGCCAGCAGCCCGTACAGGGGCCAGCAGAACAATGAGCAGTTCTTC.

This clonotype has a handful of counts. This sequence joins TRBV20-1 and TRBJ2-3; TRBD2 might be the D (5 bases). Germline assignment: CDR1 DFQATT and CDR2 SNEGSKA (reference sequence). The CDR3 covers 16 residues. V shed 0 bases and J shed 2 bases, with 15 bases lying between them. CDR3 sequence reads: CSARDSAGGTTDTQYF. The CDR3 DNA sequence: TGCAGTGCTAGAGATTCCGCGGGCGGCACCACAGATACGCAGTATTTT.

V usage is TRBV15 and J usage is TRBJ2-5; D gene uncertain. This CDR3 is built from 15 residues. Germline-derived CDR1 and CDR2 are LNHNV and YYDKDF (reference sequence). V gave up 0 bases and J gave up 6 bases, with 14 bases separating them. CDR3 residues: CATSRDNKAMKTQYF. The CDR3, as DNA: TGTGCCACCAGCAGAGATAACAAGGCCATGAAGACCCAGTACTTC.